Listed below are T cell receptor beta chains from one sample, sequenced in a study of blood T cells in healthy people across ages. TCRdb reprocessed the 5' RACE reads with MiXCR, giving one entry per CDR3 protein. Of over a million distinct CDR3 sequences in the sample, roughly 40% are singletons; the top ten hold approximately 7.9%. Sequencing used blood. All receptors derive from a woman younger than 30 in good health. Each CDR3 is given with its conserved first and last residue. A D gene is named only where the DNA matches it firmly. Clone size is given for some rows only: seen once, a few or many times, or a class if the clone is expanded.

j_call v_call d_call clone_size cdr3_nt cdr3_aa
TRBJ1-4 TRBV5-1 - few TGCGCCAGCAGCGTGCGAGAAACTAATGAAAAACTGTTTTTT CASSVRETNEKLFF
TRBJ2-1 TRBV4-1 TRBD1 once TGCGCCAGCAGCAGATCCGGGACAGGGGTAATTGACGATGAGCAGTTCTTC CASSRSGTGVIDDEQFF
TRBJ1-2 TRBV5-6 - - TGTGCCAGCAGCCCCGGAGAACTGGGTTTCTATGGCTACACCTTC CASSPGELGFYGYTF
TRBJ2-1 TRBV20-1 TRBD2 - TGCAGTTCTAGAGATCACACTAGCGGGTGGGATGAGCAGTTCTTC CSSRDHTSGWDEQFF
TRBJ1-6 TRBV20-1 - few TGCAGTGCTCGTACCGGGAGGAATAATTCACCCCTCCACTTT CSARTGRNNSPLHF
TRBJ2-3 TRBV27 - many TGTGCCAGCAGTCAACCTACGACTACAATCAGCACAGATACGCAGTATTTT CASSQPTTTISTDTQYF
TRBJ2-1 TRBV7-9 - - TGTGCCAGCAGCCAACTAGTGGCTGAGCAGTTCTTC CASSQLVAEQFF
TRBJ1-1 TRBV19 - - TGTGCCAGTACTCTACACGTGAACACTGAAGCTTTCTTT CASTLHVNTEAFF
TRBJ2-3 TRBV7-7 - - TGTGCCAGCAGCCCCCCGCCTAGCGGCACAGATACGCAGTATTTT CASSPPPSGTDTQYF
TRBJ2-5 TRBV6-5 TRBD2 - TGTGCCAGCAGTTACTCCACTAGCGGCAACAATGAGCAGTACTTC CASSYSTSGNNEQYF
TRBJ2-3 TRBV5-1 TRBD2 - TGCGCCAGCAGAACTGGCGGGGGGGCCGTAACGCAGTATTTT CASRTGGGAVTQYF
TRBJ1-2 TRBV7-2 - - TGTGCCAGCAGCTTACCGGGGGCTACTAACTATGGCTACACCTTC CASSLPGATNYGYTF
TRBJ2-3 TRBV4-1 - once TGCGCCAGCAGCCAATATACTAGCACAGATACGCAGTATTTT CASSQYTSTDTQYF
TRBJ1-5 TRBV11-2 TRBD1 - TGTGCCAGCAGGGGCAGGGGGCGCGGACAGCCCCAGCATTTT CASRGRGRGQPQHF
TRBJ1-2 TRBV20-1 - - TGCAGTGCTCAGCTGGGCAGGGGATACGGCTACACCTTC CSAQLGRGYGYTF
TRBJ2-1 TRBV10-3 - - TGTGCCATCAGCCCCTCCCAGAATGAGCAGTTCTTC CAISPSQNEQFF
TRBJ2-7 TRBV20-1 - - TGCGGTGCTAAGGGGACGTTGAGCTCCTACGAGCAGTACTTC CGAKGTLSSYEQYF
TRBJ1-3 TRBV6-5 - - TGTGCCAGCAGTTACTCGGAGGGTTCCTCTGGAAACACCATATATTTT CASSYSEGSSGNTIYF
TRBJ2-3 TRBV29-1 - many TGCAGCGTTGAAGATGGGATGGGCAGGGGATGGACAGATACGCAGTATTTT CSVEDGMGRGWTDTQYF
TRBJ1-1 TRBV6-6 - - TGTGCCAGCAAACAACAGGGACATGAAGCTTTCTTT CASKQQGHEAFF
TRBJ1-1 TRBV7-9 TRBD1 few TGTGCCAGCAGCTTAGGGGGACAGGGAATTAGCACTGAAGCTTTCTTT CASSLGGQGISTEAFF
TRBJ2-7 TRBV7-2 - - TGTGCCAGCAGCACCCGGGACACCAACTACAATGAGCAGTACTTC CASSTRDTNYNEQYF
TRBJ2-7 TRBV6-5 - - TGTGCCAGCGCAAGGGAGATCAGCGAGCAGTACTTC CASAREISEQYF
TRBJ1-2 TRBV3-1 - - TGTGCCATCAGCCATTCGGAGCAGGCCACCTTC CAISHSEQATF
TRBJ1-6 TRBV9 - - TGTGCCAGCAGCGTGGACGGTGCGTCACCCCTCCACTTT CASSVDGASPLHF
TRBJ2-3 TRBV5-1 TRBD2 once TGCGCCAGCAGCAGGACACCTAGCGGGGGGGCAGATACGCAGTATTTT CASSRTPSGGADTQYF
TRBJ1-5 TRBV20-1 - - TGCAGTGCTAGTCGGGACCGAAACAATCAGCCCCAGCATTTT CSASRDRNNQPQHF
TRBJ2-1 TRBV18 TRBD2 - TGTGCCAGCTCGGCCGGGACTAGCGGGAGTCTCGATGAGCAGTTCTTC CASSAGTSGSLDEQFF
TRBJ2-3 TRBV12-3/TRBV12-4 - - TGTGCCAGTTCAGGGGGGGGTAGCGCAGATACGCAGTATTTT CASSGGGSADTQYF
TRBJ2-1 TRBV12-3/TRBV12-4 - few TGTGCCAGCAGCCTCAACAGCGTTCCTGGGGATGAGCAGTTCTTC CASSLNSVPGDEQFF
TRBJ1-6 TRBV19 - - TGTGCCAGTAGTATAGACCTGTATAATTCACCCCTCCACTTT CASSIDLYNSPLHF
TRBJ2-3 TRBV6-1 - - TGTGCCAGCAGTGAGACCTCCCGCGGGGCAGATACGCAGTATTTT CASSETSRGADTQYF
TRBJ2-5 TRBV14 - - TGTACCAGCAGCCAAGATGTAAAGACCCAGTACTTC CTSSQDVKTQYF
TRBJ2-7 TRBV29-1 - - TGCAGCGTTGCTCCCAGGGTTGCCTACGAGCAGTACTTC CSVAPRVAYEQYF
TRBJ2-5 TRBV9 - few TGTGCCAGCAGCGTAGGTGTTGGTAGCGGCCTCCAAGAGACCCAGTACTTC CASSVGVGSGLQETQYF
TRBJ1-2 TRBV6-5 - - TGTGCCAGCACCCGGGCGGGGGGGAGGATGAATGGCTACACCTTC CASTRAGGRMNGYTF
TRBJ2-7 TRBV10-3 TRBD2 - TGTGCCATCAGTGAGGGGACTAGCGGGCAAAGCTCCTACGTGCAGTACTTC CAISEGTSGQSSYVQYF
TRBJ1-2 TRBV6-5 - few TGTGCCAGCAGTTATGAAGGAATGGGCTACACCTTC CASSYEGMGYTF
TRBJ1-5 TRBV30 TRBD1 many TGTGCCTGGAGCCAGGACAGGGGCTACAATCAGCCCCAGCATTTT CAWSQDRGYNQPQHF
TRBJ1-1 TRBV4-1 - few TGCGCCAGCAGCCCCTCTGGAGGCGGGGCGCGGATGAACACTGAAGCTTTCTTT CASSPSGGGARMNTEAFF
TRBJ2-3 TRBV2 - - TGTGCCAGCAGTGAATCTTATACGCAGTATTTT CASSESYTQYF
TRBJ1-2 TRBV28 - few TGTGCCAGCAGTTTCTCACAAGCTTACTATGGCTACACCTTC CASSFSQAYYGYTF
TRBJ2-3 TRBV20-1 - - TGCAGTGCTAGATGGGCAGGAGATACGCAGTATTTT CSARWAGDTQYF
TRBJ2-1 TRBV9 - few TGTGCCAGCAGCGCTCTGGGGGGAGCCTACAATGAGCAGTTCTTC CASSALGGAYNEQFF
TRBJ2-3 TRBV7-6 TRBD2 - TGTGCCAGCAGCACTACTAGCGGGAGTGCAGATACGCAGTATTTT CASSTTSGSADTQYF
TRBJ1-5 TRBV27 - - TGTGCCAGCAGTCTCCGACATGGAAGCAATCAGCCCCAGCATTTT CASSLRHGSNQPQHF
TRBJ2-5 TRBV6-2/TRBV6-3 - - TGTGCCAGCAGTTACTCTCTATTAAGGGTGGCAGAGACCCAGTACTTC CASSYSLLRVAETQYF
TRBJ1-2 TRBV28 - once TGTGCCAGCAGTTCCCAGGATATTAACTATGGCTACACCTTC CASSSQDINYGYTF
TRBJ2-6 TRBV29-1 TRBD1 few TGCAGCGTTGCCAGACAGGGCTCCGGGGCCAACGTCCTGACTTTC CSVARQGSGANVLTF
TRBJ1-1 TRBV14 - - TGTGCCAGCAGCCAAGGGACCAGTGACTGGGTTCGGGCTTTCTTT CASSQGTSDWVRAFF
TRBJ2-1 TRBV10-3 - many TGTGCCATCAGTCGCCGGGACTCCGAGGAGAATGAGCAGTTCTTC CAISRRDSEENEQFF
TRBJ2-1 TRBV10-3 TRBD2 - TGTGCCATCAGTGGAACTAGCGGCAAGAGCTCCTACAATGAGCAGTTCTTC CAISGTSGKSSYNEQFF
TRBJ2-2 TRBV7-3 - - TGTGCCAGCAGCCCGACGACGATGAACACCGGGGAGCTGTTTTTT CASSPTTMNTGELFF